This note documents a single T cell receptor beta chain sequence. This entry is derived from a study of cytomegalovirus exposure and HLA in healthy donors. PCR employed 60 Vbeta and 13 Jbeta primers. Profiling relied on immunoSEQ multiplex PCR, and the TCRdb table lists in-frame clones only, not all of them. There are 100,000 or so clones in the sample; around 75% occur only once, and under 5.5% lies in the top ten. Trimming took 1 base from V and 7 from J; bases not matched to a gene: 19. Germline V lookup: CDR1 PRHDT, CDR2 FYEKMQ (reference sequence). The CDR3 has 19 residues. The chain has TRBV13 and TRBJ1-5; 7 nucleotides match TRBD1. The source material was PBMCs. This clonotype was obtained from a woman under 30 in good health and CMV-seropositive. This chain's CDR3 is CASSLEPYEGPGGKQPQHF. As DNA, the CDR3 is TGTGCCAGCAGCTTAGAGCCGTATGAAGGTCCAGGGGGTAAACAGCCCCAGCATTTT.